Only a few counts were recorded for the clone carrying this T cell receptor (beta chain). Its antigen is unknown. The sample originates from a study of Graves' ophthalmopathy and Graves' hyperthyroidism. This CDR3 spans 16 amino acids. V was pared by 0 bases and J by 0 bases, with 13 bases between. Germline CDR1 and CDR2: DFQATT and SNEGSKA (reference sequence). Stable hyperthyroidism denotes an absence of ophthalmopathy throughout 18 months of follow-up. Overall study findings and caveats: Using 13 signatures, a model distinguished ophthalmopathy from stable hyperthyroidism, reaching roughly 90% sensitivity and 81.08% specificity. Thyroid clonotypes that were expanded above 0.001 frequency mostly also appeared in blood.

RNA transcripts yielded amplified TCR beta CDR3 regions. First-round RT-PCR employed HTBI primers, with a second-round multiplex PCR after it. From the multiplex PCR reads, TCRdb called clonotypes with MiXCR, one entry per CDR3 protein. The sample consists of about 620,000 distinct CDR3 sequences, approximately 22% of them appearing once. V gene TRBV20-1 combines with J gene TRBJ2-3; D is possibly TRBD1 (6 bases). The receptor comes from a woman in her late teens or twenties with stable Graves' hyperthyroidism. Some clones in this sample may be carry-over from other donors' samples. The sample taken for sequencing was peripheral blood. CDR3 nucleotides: TGCAGTGCTAGAGATCCTGGACAGACTAGCACAGATACGCAGTATTTT. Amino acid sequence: CSARDPGQTSTDTQYF.